The source of this T cell receptor beta chain is a study of OX40 agonist ivuxolimab in advanced cancers. General study findings and limits: CD8+ T cells were the subset that, on average, had more expanded clones than CD4+. In the 0.1-3.0 mg/kg groups, partial responders showed among the lowest expansion.

In this sample, this clone turned up once. The antigen remains unidentified. Patients were excluded for autoimmune disease history or systemic immunosuppression. Libraries were prepared by immunoSEQ multiplex PCR; TCRdb keeps only in-frame clonotypes and omits some of them. The table includes about 64,000 clones, roughly 85% detected once. The V segment lost 8 bases and the J segment 4 bases; nucleotides outside the gene matches: 8. CDR3 length: 14 amino acids. In germline, CDR1 is SNHLY, CDR2 FYNNEI. The sequence was collected from an adult with an advanced solid tumor such as melanoma, head and neck, liver or kidney cancer. The chain uses TRBV2 and TRBJ2-3, with 8 positions matching TRBD1. The starting material was CD4+ or CD8+ T cells sorted from blood, obtained in a trial of the OX40 agonist ivuxolimab. CDR3 region: CASGGQGPPDTQYF. The CDR3 DNA reads as TGTGCCAGCGGAGGACAGGGCCCCCCAGATACGCAGTATTTT.